This TCR beta chain was sequenced during a study of Tregs in tolerant kidney transplant recipients. TCRdb keeps only in-frame clones here, not all; method: immunoSEQ multiplex PCR. The sample has about 60,000 clones, around nine tenths seen once. The CDR3 runs 13 residues. Looked up from germline, CDR1 is MNHNY and CDR2 is SVGAGI (reference sequence). V was shortened by 8 bases and J by 4 bases, with 14 bases between the two germline ends. The TCR sequence derives from a human donor who received a combined kidney and bone marrow transplant. Sequencing used CD8+ T cells from blood, obtained before the transplant. The chain has TRBV6-6 and TRBJ1-1; no clear D gene. Here the CDR3 DNA reads TGTGCCAGCCGAGTCCTCCGGGGCACTGAAGCTTTCTTT. Translating it yields CASRVLRGTEAFF.